This is a list of T cell receptor beta chains from one sample in a study of CD8 T cells in ankylosing spondylitis. TCRdb re-derived calls from the 5' RACE reads in MiXCR, one entry per CDR3 protein. Of approximately 540,000 distinct CDR3 sequences listed, about an eighth are singletons. Sequencing used blood, either unsorted or a sorted T cell fraction (not recorded which). Receptor source: a male donor with ankylosing spondylitis. CDR3s include the opening cysteine and the closing phenylalanine or tryptophan. D genes are given only for firm matches. Clone size, where shown, is once, few, many, or a class for clones that have expanded.

- TRBJ1-6 TRBV3-1 once TGTGCCTGCAGCCAGAACCGAGGGAATGGGACACCCCTCCACTTT CACSQNRGNGTPLHF
- TRBJ1-1 TRBV20-1 - TGCAGTGCTCCAGGGAACACTGAAGCTTTCTTT CSAPGNTEAFF
- TRBJ1-5 TRBV12-3/TRBV12-4 once TGTGCCAGCAGTTTTTCCGGGGTGAGCAATCAGCCACAGCATTTT CASSFSGVSNQPQHF
- TRBJ2-2 TRBV30 - TGTGCCTGGAGTGGTTTGGTGGAGCTGTTTTTT CAWSGLVELFF
- TRBJ2-3 TRBV5-1 - TGCGCCAGCAGCTTGGACGGGGTCTCCTCAACAGATACGCAGTATTTT CASSLDGVSSTDTQYF
- TRBJ1-2 TRBV12-5 - TGTGCTAGTGGTTTGGCTCCGGGGTATGGCTACACCTTC CASGLAPGYGYTF
TRBD1 TRBJ2-2 TRBV5-4 few TGTGCCAGCAGCTTACAGGGGGCGCAGAGTGCCGGGGAGCTGTTTTTT CASSLQGAQSAGELFF
TRBD1 TRBJ2-3 TRBV24-1 - TGTGCCACCAGTGACCCGGGACAGTACACAGATACGCAGTATTTT CATSDPGQYTDTQYF
TRBD2 TRBJ2-3 TRBV11-2 - TGTGCCAGCAGCCTGACACTAGCGGGAGGGTCTAGTGGCACAGATACGCAGTATTTT CASSLTLAGGSSGTDTQYF
- TRBJ1-4 TRBV4-2 - TGTGCCAGCAGCCAAGTGGCGGGCGTGGCTAATGAAAAACTGTTTTTT CASSQVAGVANEKLFF
TRBD1 TRBJ1-5 TRBV5-1 - TGCGCCAGCAGCCTGGGACAGGGACCCTATCAGCCCCAGCATTTT CASSLGQGPYQPQHF
- TRBJ2-3 TRBV7-8 few TGTGCCAGCAGCGATCAGGGAGGTCGCACAGATACGCAGTATTTT CASSDQGGRTDTQYF
TRBD1 TRBJ1-2 TRBV6-1 - TGTGCCAGCATTCCGGGACAGGTATACTATGGCTACACCTTC CASIPGQVYYGYTF
TRBD2 TRBJ2-2 TRBV7-7 - TGTGCCAGCAGCTTACTAGCGGGAGTCGCGGGGGAGCTGTTTTTT CASSLLAGVAGELFF
- TRBJ2-1 TRBV15 - TGTGCCACCAGCAGAGAGACCCTCCATGAGCAGTTCTTC CATSRETLHEQFF
- TRBJ2-1 TRBV20-1 - TGCAGTGCCAGGTATCTAGTGGATGAGCAGTTCTTC CSARYLVDEQFF